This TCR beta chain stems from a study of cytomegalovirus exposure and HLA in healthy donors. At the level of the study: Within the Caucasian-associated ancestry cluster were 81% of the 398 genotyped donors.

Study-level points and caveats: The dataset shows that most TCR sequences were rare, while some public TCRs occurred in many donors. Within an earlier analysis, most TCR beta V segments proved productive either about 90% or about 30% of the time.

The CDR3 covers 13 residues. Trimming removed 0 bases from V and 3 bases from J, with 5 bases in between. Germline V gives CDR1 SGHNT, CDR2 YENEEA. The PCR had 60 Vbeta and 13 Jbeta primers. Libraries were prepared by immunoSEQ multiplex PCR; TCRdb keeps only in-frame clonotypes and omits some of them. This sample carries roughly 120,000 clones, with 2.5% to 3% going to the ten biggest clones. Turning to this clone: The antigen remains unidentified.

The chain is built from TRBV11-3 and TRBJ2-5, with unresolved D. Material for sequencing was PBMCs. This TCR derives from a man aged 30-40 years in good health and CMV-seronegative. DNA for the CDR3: TGTGCCAGCAGCTTAGAGGCGGAAGAGACCCAGTACTTC. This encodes CASSLEAEETQYF.